This record concerns one TCR beta chain sequence. Its specificity is not known. These data come from a study of lymphopenia after photon versus proton radiotherapy. Overall study findings and caveats: After lymphocyte nadir, photon-treated repertoires showed oligoclonal expansion, especially CD8+ Temra. Survival link was tested only in deceased patients; proton benefit remains a possibility. Relative stability marked proton patients; photon patients lost diversity and naive cells.

Data came from immunoSEQ multiplex PCR; TCRdb stores just in-frame clones and leaves some out. The data show roughly 15,000 clones, 85% to 90% seen once. J was trimmed by 5 bases and V by 4 bases; bases with no gene match: 6. The germline CDR1 and CDR2 sequences are SGHRS and YFSETQ. CDR3 size: 15 residues. This specimen was peripheral blood, taken from a patient treated with proton-based radiotherapy. This sequence was found in an older man with pancreatic cancer. The chain recombines TRBV5-1 with TRBJ2-1; 10 nucleotides align to TRBD2. CDR3 coding DNA: TGCGCCAGCAGCCCCGGACTAGCGGAAAACAATGAGCAGTTCTTC. Its translation: CASSPGLAENNEQFF.